The rows below give T cell receptor beta chains drawn from one sample of a study of blood T cell repertoires in COVID-19. Using immunoSEQ multiplex PCR, the repertoire was profiled, and TCRdb retains in-frame clones only, with some absent. This sample carries a few hundred thousand clones, approximately 84% of them seen once, and the ten largest clones take roughly 4.1%. The source material was peripheral blood. The origin of the receptors is a man aged 50 to 60 with acute or convalescent COVID-19. The CDR3 runs from the conserved cysteine through the conserved F or W. Each record gives: D gene, clone size, V gene, J gene, CDR3 DNA, CDR3 protein. D genes are given only for firm matches. Not all rows give a size; the values are once, few, many and, for expanded clones, a class.

TRBD1	-	TRBV19	TRBJ1-3	TGTGCCAGTAGTACGGGACAGAGTTACTTCTCTGGAAACACCATATATTTT	CASSTGQSYFSGNTIYF
-	once	TRBV11-1	TRBJ2-6	TGTGCCAGCAGCTTGGCAGGGGCCAACGTCCTGACTTTC	CASSLAGANVLTF
-	-	TRBV2	TRBJ1-6	TGTGCCAGCAGTGAACAGGGGTATGGGGTAGGCTCACCCCTCCACTTT	CASSEQGYGVGSPLHF
TRBD1	once	TRBV11-2	TRBJ2-3	TGTGCCAGCAGCTTAGGACAGGGTCTAGATACGCAGTATTTT	CASSLGQGLDTQYF
TRBD1	once	TRBV29-1	TRBJ2-2	TGCAGCGCACTACCGGGACAGGGCGGCACCGGGGAGCTGTTTTTT	CSALPGQGGTGELFF
-	-	TRBV5-5	TRBJ2-3	TGTGCCAGCAGCTTGTACACTAATACGCAGTATTTT	CASSLYTNTQYF
TRBD1	few	TRBV15	TRBJ1-3	TGTGCCACCAGCAGATCTGGCGGGACAGGTGGGGACACCATATATTTT	CATSRSGGTGGDTIYF
TRBD1	few	TRBV9	TRBJ1-2	TGTGCCAGCAGCCCGGGACAGGGGGTCTATGGCTACACCTTC	CASSPGQGVYGYTF
-	-	TRBV7-9	TRBJ1-2	TGTGCCAGCAGCTTAGTCTCGACAGACCCCTATGGCTACACCTTC	CASSLVSTDPYGYTF
-	-	TRBV11-2	TRBJ2-7	TGTGCCAGCAGCCCCTACGGGGTGGTTGGGCCCTACGAGCAGTACTTC	CASSPYGVVGPYEQYF
TRBD2	-	TRBV11-1	TRBJ2-1	TGTGCCAGCAGCCCTAGGCGGGGACTAGGTTCGGATGAGCAGTTCTTC	CASSPRRGLGSDEQFF
-	-	TRBV6-4	TRBJ2-3	TGTGCCAGCAGTGATCGTGGCGGGACCAGCACAGATACGCAGTATTTT	CASSDRGGTSTDTQYF
-	-	TRBV11-2	TRBJ2-3	TGTGCCAGCTTATCCAGCGGCACAGATACGCAGTATTTT	CASLSSGTDTQYF
-	few	TRBV18	TRBJ1-5	TGTGCCAGCTCAAAGGAGGTGGAGAGCAATCAGCCCCAGCATTTT	CASSKEVESNQPQHF
TRBD1	few	TRBV12-3/TRBV12-4	TRBJ1-5	TGTGCCAGCAGCTTTGACAGGGGTCAGCCCCAGCATTTT	CASSFDRGQPQHF
-	-	TRBV19	TRBJ1-5	TGTGCCAGTAGGGGACCGGGAGGAGCTCAGCCCCAGCATTTT	CASRGPGGAQPQHF
-	-	TRBV9	TRBJ1-1	TGTGCCAGCAGCGCCAGAGCCATACGGGACACTGAAGCTTTCTTT	CASSARAIRDTEAFF
-	few	TRBV10-1	TRBJ1-5	TGCGCCAGCACCAGACAGCCCCCGGGTTCCAATCAGCCCCAGCATTTT	CASTRQPPGSNQPQHF
TRBD1	-	TRBV4-2	TRBJ1-2	TGTGCCAGCAGCCAAGATTCGACAAGGACAGGGGCTGGCTACACCTTC	CASSQDSTRTGAGYTF
-	-	TRBV3-1/TRBV3-2	TRBJ1-5	TGTGCCAGCAGCGCCGGGGGGGATCAGCCCCAGCATTTT	CASSAGGDQPQHF
-	-	TRBV30	TRBJ1-1	TGTGCCTGGAGTGCGTATAGTGGCACTGAAGCTTTCTTT	CAWSAYSGTEAFF
-	-	TRBV29-1	TRBJ1-1	TGCAGCGTCTATCTGGGCTCGTACACTGAAGCTTTCTTT	CSVYLGSYTEAFF
-	-	TRBV27	TRBJ1-5	TGTGCCAGCAGTTTGAGGGCAGGGGCGAGCAATCAGCCCCAGCATTTT	CASSLRAGASNQPQHF
TRBD1	-	TRBV28	TRBJ1-1	TGTGCCAGCAGTTTAGTCGGACAGGGAAGGACTGAAGCTTTCTTT	CASSLVGQGRTEAFF
-	-	TRBV6-5	TRBJ2-5	TGTGCCAGCAGCGGGGGGCGGCGGGAGACCCAGTACTTC	CASSGGRRETQYF
TRBD1	-	TRBV5-1	TRBJ2-2	TGCGCCAGCAGCGCTGGGACAGGGGAATGGGAGCTGTTTTTT	CASSAGTGEWELFF
TRBD1	once	TRBV30	TRBJ1-1	TGTGCCTGGAGTCGACAGGGTAACACTGAAGCTTTCTTT	CAWSRQGNTEAFF
-	-	TRBV5-1	TRBJ1-2	TGCGCCAGCAGCCCGGAAGGGGACTTCTATGGCTACACCTTC	CASSPEGDFYGYTF
TRBD1	-	TRBV27	TRBJ2-1	TGTGCCACCACAATACAGGGGGCGTTTGGCAATGAGCAGTTCTTC	CATTIQGAFGNEQFF
TRBD1	-	TRBV10-3	TRBJ2-7	TGTGCCATCAGGGGACAGGACTTCGAGCAGTACTTC	CAIRGQDFEQYF
TRBD1	-	TRBV6-5	TRBJ1-3	TGTGCCAGCACCACGGACAGGGGTGGAAACACCATATATTTT	CASTTDRGGNTIYF
-	-	TRBV10-1	TRBJ2-3	TGCGCCAGCAGCCCTGGACAGGGAGGGAACACAGATACGCAGTATTTT	CASSPGQGGNTDTQYF
-	-	TRBV18	TRBJ2-7	TGTGCCAGCTCGCAAGCCTCCTCCTACGAGCAGTACTTC	CASSQASSYEQYF
-	-	TRBV6-2/TRBV6-3	TRBJ2-7	TGTGCCAGCAGTTACGGGAGTTTTAGCTCCTACGAGCAGTACTTC	CASSYGSFSSYEQYF
TRBD1	-	TRBV6-4	TRBJ2-5	TGTGCCAACCGGGACAGGGCGCTCCGGCGGCAAGAGACCCAGTACTTC	CANRDRALRRQETQYF
TRBD2	-	TRBV27	TRBJ2-3	TGTGCCAGCAGTCTGGGTAGCGGGGGGGCTGATACGCAGTATTTT	CASSLGSGGADTQYF
-	-	TRBV3-1/TRBV3-2	TRBJ1-6	TGTGCCAGCAGCCCCCAGGGGAATAATTCACCCCTCCACTTT	CASSPQGNNSPLHF
-	-	TRBV2	TRBJ1-2	TGTGCCAGCAGAGATACAACTAACTATGGCTACACCTTC	CASRDTTNYGYTF
TRBD1	-	TRBV30	TRBJ1-4	TGTGCCTGGAGTTCGGCAGGGGGCCCTCCAACTAATGAAAAACTGTTTTTT	CAWSSAGGPPTNEKLFF
-	-	TRBV19	TRBJ1-2	TGTGCCAGTAGTATAGACAGGGGATCTGGTGGCTACACCTTC	CASSIDRGSGGYTF
TRBD2	-	TRBV5-1	TRBJ2-7	TGCGCCAGCAGCCCTGGGAGGGACGCAATCCTGCAGTACTTC	CASSPGRDAILQYF
-	-	TRBV7-9	TRBJ1-1	TGTGCCAGCAGCAATACACAGAACACTGAAGCTTTCTTT	CASSNTQNTEAFF
-	-	TRBV5-4	TRBJ1-1	TGTGCCAGCAGCTTGGGTGTTCGGGGTTTGGACACTGAAGCTTTCTTT	CASSLGVRGLDTEAFF
TRBD1	-	TRBV27	TRBJ1-6	TGTGCCAGCAGACTAGCCCTAAAACCGGGACAGGGGCTTACACCCCTCCACTTT	CASRLALKPGQGLTPLHF
TRBD1	-	TRBV6-2/TRBV6-3	TRBJ1-6	TGTGCCAGCAGTTACCGGGACAGTGTTAATTCACCCCTCCACTTT	CASSYRDSVNSPLHF
-	few	TRBV5-1	TRBJ1-1	TGCGCCAGCAGCAGGGAGACTGAAGCTTTCTTT	CASSRETEAFF
-	-	TRBV6-1	TRBJ2-2	TGTGCCAGCAGTGAATTGGGCAGGGGTGGAACCGGGGAGCTGTTTTTT	CASSELGRGGTGELFF
TRBD1	-	TRBV18	TRBJ1-1	TGTGCCAGCTCACCAACCCGACAGGGCCGCCCTGAAGCTTTCTTT	CASSPTRQGRPEAFF
-	-	TRBV19	TRBJ1-1	TGTGCCAGTAGTATTCTCCGGGAGGCTTTCTTT	CASSILREAFF
-	-	TRBV5-1	TRBJ2-7	TGCGCCAGCAGCCACGGGCCGGAGGTGGGGGAGCAGTACTTC	CASSHGPEVGEQYF
TRBD1	-	TRBV27	TRBJ1-2	TGTGCCAGCAGTTTAGGCCCAGGGGGCTATGGCTACACCTTC	CASSLGPGGYGYTF
-	-	TRBV11-2	TRBJ1-1	TGTGCCAGCAGCTTAGTCACCCAGGAAGCTTTCTTT	CASSLVTQEAFF
-	-	TRBV18	TRBJ2-2	-	CASSPPEPLRAGELFF
-	-	TRBV6-5	TRBJ1-1	TGTGCCAGCAGTTACACGTCCCCAGTGAACACTGAAGCTTTCTTT	CASSYTSPVNTEAFF
TRBD1	-	TRBV19	TRBJ1-4	TGTGCCAGTAGTGCAAGGACAGGGGCAACTAATGAAAAACTGTTTTTT	CASSARTGATNEKLFF